The text below deals with one TCR beta chain. Its antigen is not identified. Profiled with immunoSEQ multiplex PCR; TCRdb holds only in-frame clones, not every one. The sample consists of some 86,000 clones, 90% of them appearing once. The data originate from a study of T cell responses to AZD1222 COVID-19 vaccine. CDR1 and CDR2 (germline): LGHDT, YNNKEL (reference sequence). Trimming cost V 5 bases and J 5 bases; bases outside gene matches: 8. The CDR3 totals 14 residues. The study's findings and limits: Spike-specific TCR breadth rose after two AZD1222 doses, and depth rose as well. As reported, nearly half of all spike-specific TCRs target variant regions that are unmutated. The study identified only five or six AZD1222 recipients as seropositive at baseline. Females made up more of the donors, who were largely white British, and clonal diversity may have come out too low.

The source was peripheral blood, collected 28 days after the second AZD1222 dose. The chain recombines TRBV3-1 (or the pseudogene TRBV3-2) with TRBJ1-2; TRBD1 matches at 7 bases. This clonotype was obtained from an adult who received the AZD1222 COVID-19 vaccine. The CDR3 DNA reads TGTGCCAGCAGCGCCCGACAGGGTAAATATGGCTACACCTTC. This encodes CASSARQGKYGYTF.